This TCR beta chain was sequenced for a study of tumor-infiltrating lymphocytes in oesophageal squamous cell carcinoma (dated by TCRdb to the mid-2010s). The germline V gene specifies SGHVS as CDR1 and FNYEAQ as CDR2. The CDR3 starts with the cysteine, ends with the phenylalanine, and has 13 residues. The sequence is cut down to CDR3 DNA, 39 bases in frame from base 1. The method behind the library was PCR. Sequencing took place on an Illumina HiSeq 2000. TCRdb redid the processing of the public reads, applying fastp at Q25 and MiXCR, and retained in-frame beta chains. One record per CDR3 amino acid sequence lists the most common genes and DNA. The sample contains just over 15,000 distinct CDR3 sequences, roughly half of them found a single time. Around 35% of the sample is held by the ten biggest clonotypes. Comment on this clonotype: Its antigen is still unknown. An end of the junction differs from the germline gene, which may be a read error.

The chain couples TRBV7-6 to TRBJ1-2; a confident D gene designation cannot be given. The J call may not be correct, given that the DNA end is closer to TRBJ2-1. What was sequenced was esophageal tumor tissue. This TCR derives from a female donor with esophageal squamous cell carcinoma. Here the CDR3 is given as CASSTDFYNEQFF. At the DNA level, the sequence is TGTGCTAGCAGCACAGACTTTTACAATGAGCAGTTCTTC.